The clone carrying this TCR beta chain occurred many times. Its antigen remains unidentified. This sample is drawn from a study of spatial heterogeneity in lung cancer. Study-wide context: As counted in raw reads, each unique TCR and UMI combination appeared more than ten times on average. General study findings and limits: Detection of ubiquitous tumor TCRs in blood was higher at resection than follow-up.

The time point was: sample taken at primary tumor resection. Sequencing covered unsorted whole RNA taken from tumor, nontumor lung or frozen PBMC. V shed 5 bases and J shed 5 bases, with 9 bases lying between them. The length of the CDR3 is 12 residues. Germline CDR1 SGHAT, CDR2 FQDESV (reference sequence). Every TCR cDNA molecule bore a unique molecular identifier. MiXCR, applied by TCRdb to the 5' RACE reads, yields one record per CDR3 protein. The sample lists roughly 80,000 distinct CDR3 sequences, roughly 8% occurring once. This material consisted of PBMCs, taken at surgery. The receptor's source is a male donor with early-stage non-small cell lung cancer. The chain carries TRBV11-1 and TRBJ2-5; D gene unclear. The CDR3 here is CASSQILETQYF. As DNA, the CDR3 is TGTGCCAGCAGCCAGATCCTGGAGACCCAGTACTTC.